This T cell receptor (beta chain) was obtained from a study of cytomegalovirus exposure and HLA in healthy donors. The wider study: As released early, the data held 70 million to 95 million unique TCRs from HLA-typed donors. Overall study findings and caveats: Earlier analysis yielded a pattern in which most TCR beta V segments were productive about 87% or about 30% of the time. There were 164 TCR beta chains listed as cytomegalovirus-associated.

Remarks on this clone: The antigen is undetermined. The junction differs from germline at one of its ends, possibly a read error.

PCR primers comprised 60 Vbeta and 13 Jbeta primers. Sequenced by immunoSEQ multiplex PCR; TCRdb stores in-frame clones only, minus some. Of about 160,000 clones listed, over 60% are singletons. The CDR3 loop spans 12 amino acids. The germline CDR1 and CDR2 sequences are SEHNR and FQNEAQ (reference sequence). Donors sampled were nominally healthy, though unrecorded immune exposures were likely. This receptor was obtained from a woman aged 40 to 55 in good health and CMV-seronegative. This chain joins TRBV7-9 and TRBJ1-5; D gene unclear. Sample: PBMCs. As DNA, the CDR3 is TGTTCCAGCAGCCTTATGAATCAGCCCCAGCATTTT. Amino acid sequence: CSSSLMNQPQHF. Complete variable domain (other parts from reference TRBV7-9 and TRBJ1-5): DTGVSQNPRHKITKRGQNVTFRCDPISEHNRLYWYRQTLGQGPEFLTYFQNEAQLEKSRLLSDRFSAERPKGSFSTLEIQRTEQGDSAMYLCSSSLMNQPQHFGDGTRLSIL.